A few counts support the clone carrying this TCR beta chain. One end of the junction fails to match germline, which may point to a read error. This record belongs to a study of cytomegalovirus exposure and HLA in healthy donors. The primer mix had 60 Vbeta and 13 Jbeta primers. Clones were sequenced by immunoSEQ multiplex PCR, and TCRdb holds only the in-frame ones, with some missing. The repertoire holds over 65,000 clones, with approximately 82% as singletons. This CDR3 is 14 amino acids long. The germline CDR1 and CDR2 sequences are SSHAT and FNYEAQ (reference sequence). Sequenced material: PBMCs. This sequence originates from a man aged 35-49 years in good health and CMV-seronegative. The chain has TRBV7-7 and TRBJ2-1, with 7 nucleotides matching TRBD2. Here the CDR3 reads CASSLGGVYNEQFF. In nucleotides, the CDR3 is TGTGCTAGCAGCCTGGGGGGGGTCTACAATGAGCAGTTCTTC.